The 2 T cell receptor beta chains below come from one sample, sequenced in a study of PD-1 blockade in classical Hodgkin lymphoma. Data came from immunoSEQ multiplex PCR; TCRdb stores just in-frame clones and leaves some out. The sample holds around 150,000 clones, about 81% seen once. Every patient experienced relapse after autologous stem cell transplantation, and brentuximab vedotin exposure varied. The specimen was peripheral blood mononuclear cells (PBMCs), collected before the second cycle of nivolumab. All receptors derive from a human donor with classical Hodgkin lymphoma.

The gene calls are TRBV7-9 and TRBJ2-2; TRBD2 matches at 8 bases. Trimming took 5 bases from V and 4 from J; bases not matched to a gene: 9. The V gene's germline CDR1 is SEHNR and CDR2 FQNEAQ (reference sequence). The CDR3 loop spans 16 amino acids. For the CDR3, the DNA is TGTGCCAGCAGCCCACGACTAGCGAGAATCACCGGGGAGCTGTTTTTT. Translating it yields CASSPRLARITGELFF.

The chain employs TRBV12-5 and TRBJ2-3; D ambiguous. CDR3 length: 14 amino acids. V was pared by 2 bases and J by 0 bases, with 6 bases between. CDR1 is LGHNT and CDR2 is FRNRAP in the germline V gene. This CDR3 is CASGLTLSTDTQYF. CDR3 bases: TGTGCTAGTGGTTTGACCCTCAGCACAGATACGCAGTATTTT.